This T cell receptor (beta chain) was recovered during a study of radiotherapy plus CTLA-4 blockade in lung cancer. At the level of the study: Of the patients, about 17% showed objective responses and roughly 31% attained disease control.

Focal radiation was given together with CTLA-4 blockade (ipilimumab) to patients with chemo-refractory metastatic non-small-cell lung cancer. Only in-frame clones appear in the TCRdb table, and some are missing; sequencing was by immunoSEQ multiplex PCR. Of approximately 52,000 clones in the sample, 77% were seen once. This CDR3 is 15 amino acids long. Germline loops: CDR1 SNHLY, CDR2 FYNNEI. Trimming at V came to 6 bases and at J to 0 bases, leaving 6 bases not matched to a gene. The rearrangement links TRBV2 to TRBJ2-5; TRBD2 matches 8 bases. The sample here was peripheral blood, taken from a patient treated with radiotherapy plus ipilimumab. This TCR was sampled from a human donor with non-small cell lung cancer whose response to radiotherapy plus ipilimumab could not be evaluated. In DNA form, the CDR3 reads TGTGCCAGCAGATATAGCGGGGTAGACCAAGAGACCCAGTACTTC. As protein: CASRYSGVDQETQYF.